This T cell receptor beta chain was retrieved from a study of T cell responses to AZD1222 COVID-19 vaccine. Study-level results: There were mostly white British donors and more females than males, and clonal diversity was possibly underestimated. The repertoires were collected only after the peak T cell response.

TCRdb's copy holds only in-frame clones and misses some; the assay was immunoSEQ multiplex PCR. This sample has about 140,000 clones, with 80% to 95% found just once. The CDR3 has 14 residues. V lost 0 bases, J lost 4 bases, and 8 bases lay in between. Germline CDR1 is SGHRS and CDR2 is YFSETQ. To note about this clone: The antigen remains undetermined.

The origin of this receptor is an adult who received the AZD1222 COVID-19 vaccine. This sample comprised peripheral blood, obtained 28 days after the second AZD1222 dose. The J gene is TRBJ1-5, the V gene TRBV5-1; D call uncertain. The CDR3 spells CASSLGLGNQPQHF. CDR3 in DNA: TGCGCCAGCAGCTTGGGGCTGGGGAATCAGCCCCAGCATTTT. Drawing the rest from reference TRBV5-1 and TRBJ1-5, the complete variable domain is KAGVTQTPRYLIKTRGQQVTLSCSPISGHRSVSWYQQTPGQGLQFLFEYFSETQRNKGNFPGRFSGRQFSNSRSEMNVSTLELGDSALYLCASSLGLGNQPQHFGDGTRLSIL.